One and the same sample provided the 14 T cell receptor beta chains below, sequenced in a study of T cell responses to AZD1222 COVID-19 vaccine (dated by TCRdb to about 2021). Taken with the paper, the label for time point translates to: baseline before first vaccination. The method behind the library was the immunoSEQ multiplex PCR assay. The source is immuneACCESS, and TCRdb retained only in-frame sequences with V and J called. Part of the clones is not carried over; for the studies checked, unresolved V genes explain less than half of this, and the remainder is unexplained. This sample has roughly 120,000 clones in its table, and 90% to 95% of those were observed once. Clones ranked in the top ten supply around 2.8% of the sample. Sequences were derived from peripheral blood, sampled on day 0 of AZD1222 vaccination. These receptors originate from an adult in good health.

The rearrangement links TRBV12-3 or TRBV12-4 to TRBJ2-7, with D maybe TRBD1 (5 bases). This CDR3 is 13 amino acids long. V was trimmed by 5 bases and J by 3 bases, leaving 11 bases between them. This chain's CDR3 is CASSLQQGYEQYF. The CDR3 DNA follows: TGTGCCAGCAGTCTCCAGCAGGGCTACGAGCAGTACTTC.

The J gene is TRBJ1-2, the V gene TRBV12-3 or TRBV12-4, with D uncertain. V was cut by 3 bases and J by 6 bases, with 8 bases left in between. CDR3 length equals 12 residues. CDR3 region: CASSFLGNGYTF. The CDR3, as DNA: TGTGCCAGCAGTTTTCTTGGGAATGGCTACACCTTC.

CDR3 DNA sequence: TGCGCCAGCAGCTTTGGTGTGGACCATTCACCCCTCCACTTT. It specifies CASSFGVDHSPLHF. The J gene is TRBJ1-6, the V gene TRBV5-1; D gene unclear. Trimming took off 2 bases at V and 8 bases at J, with 11 bases between the two ends. CDR3 length: 14 residues. CDR1 and CDR2 (germline): SGHRS, YFSETQ.

The V call is TRBV12-3 or TRBV12-4, the J call TRBJ1-2; TRBD1 is a possible D gene (6 bases). The CDR3 runs 13 residues. The V end lost 5 bases, the J end lost 8 bases, and 15 bases lay between the germline ends. CDR3 bases: TGTGCCAGCAGTCCAGGGGTGGTCGACGGCTACACCTTC. This codes for CASSPGVVDGYTF.

The chain combines TRBV10-1 with TRBJ2-2; 12 bases map to TRBD2. CDR3 length: 17 amino acids. CDR1 is WNHNN, CDR2 SYGVQD, per germline (reference sequence). V lost 3 bases to trimming and J lost 4 bases; unmatched junction nucleotides: 6. Here the CDR3 DNA reads TGCGCCAGCAGTGACCCGGTGGGACTAGCGGGCACCGGGGAGCTGTTTTTT. Its protein is CASSDPVGLAGTGELFF.

This chain joins TRBV18 and TRBJ1-1; D is unclear. Looked up from germline, CDR1 is KGHSH and CDR2 is LQKENI. The CDR3 runs 15 residues. V lost 0 bases to trimming and J lost 0 bases, with 8 bases between them. CDR3 in DNA: TGTGCCAGCTCACCACCATCCGCCATGAACACTGAAGCTTTCTTT. Amino acid sequence: CASSPPSAMNTEAFF.

The chain carries TRBV28 and TRBJ1-1; perhaps TRBD1 as D (6 bases). The V gene lost 6 bases and the J gene lost 8 bases, with 10 bases spanning the gap. The CDR3 has 11 residues. Germline V gene data show CDR1 as MDHEN and CDR2 as SYDVKM. Written as DNA, the CDR3 is TGTGCCAGCAGCTTCGGACAGGAAGCTTTCTTT. Residues: CASSFGQEAFF.

This chain uses TRBV7-8 with TRBJ1-3; the D gene is possibly TRBD1 (6 bases). The V and J ends lost 4 bases and 0 bases respectively, with 7 bases between them. Germline assignment: CDR1 SGHVS and CDR2 FQNEAQ. This CDR3 contains 14 residues. CDR3 loop: CASSWDISGNTIYF. CDR3 sequence (DNA): TGTGCCAGCAGCTGGGACATCTCTGGAAACACCATATATTTT.

The chain joins TRBV7-2 to TRBJ1-5, with TRBD1 matching over 11 bases. This CDR3 has 16 amino acids. CDR1 is SGHTA and CDR2 is FQGNSA in the germline V gene. Germline trimming cut 7 bases from V and 7 bases from J; bases unmatched to any gene: 12. The CDR3: CASTETGTGGGQPQHF. In DNA form, the CDR3 reads TGTGCCAGCACCGAAACCGGGACAGGGGGTGGGCAGCCCCAGCATTTT.

This sequence joins TRBV24-1 and TRBJ2-5, with D possibly matching TRBD2 (5 bases). The CDR3 is 13 amino acids. V was pared by 5 bases and J by 4 bases, with 10 bases between. CDR1 and CDR2 (germline): KGHDR, SFDVKD. Here the CDR3 DNA reads TGTGCCACCAGTGCCCGTGGAGGAGAGACCCAGTACTTC. It translates to CATSARGGETQYF.

CDR3 loop: CASSEATGAGGTDTQYF. In DNA form, the CDR3 reads TGTGCCAGCAGTGAAGCGACTGGAGCGGGTGGCACAGATACGCAGTATTTT. The V and J genes are TRBV2 and TRBJ2-3; D is possibly TRBD2 (6 bases). The CDR3 totals 17 residues. V was cut by 0 bases and J by 1 base, with 14 bases left in between. Germline assignment: CDR1 SNHLY and CDR2 FYNNEI.

The V gene is TRBV5-1, the J gene TRBJ2-7, with D perhaps TRBD1 (6 bases). V lost 0 bases, J lost 6 bases, and 13 bases lay in between. The CDR3 covers 14 residues. Looked up from germline, CDR1 is SGHRS and CDR2 is YFSETQ. The CDR3 spells CASSLDTGLGEQYF. The CDR3 DNA reads TGCGCCAGCAGCTTGGATACAGGGCTGGGCGAGCAGTACTTC.

This clone was observed a single time. V and J are TRBV6-5 and TRBJ1-5; D perhaps matches TRBD1 (5 bases). Per the germline V gene, CDR1 is MNHEY and CDR2 is SVGAGI. V was pared by 6 bases and J by 3 bases, with 15 bases between. CDR3 length equals 15 residues. The CDR3 bases are TGTGCCAGCAGCACTACCGGGGCTTACAATCAGCCCCAGCATTTT. Its translation: CASSTTGAYNQPQHF.

This sequence joins TRBV5-1 and TRBJ2-3, with 8 nucleotides matching TRBD2. CDR1 is SGHRS, CDR2 YFSETQ, per germline. There are 15 residues in the CDR3. The junction had 9 bases not matched to a gene; V was cut back by 5 bases and J by 4 bases. CDR3: CASRGSLAGADTQYF. The CDR3 region has the DNA TGCGCCAGCAGGGGGTCCCTAGCGGGCGCAGATACGCAGTATTTT. The whole variable domain, filled in from reference TRBV5-1 and TRBJ2-3, reads KAGVTQTPRYLIKTRGQQVTLSCSPISGHRSVSWYQQTPGQGLQFLFEYFSETQRNKGNFPGRFSGRQFSNSRSEMNVSTLELGDSALYLCASRGSLAGADTQYFGPGTRLTVL.